The 21 T cell receptor beta chains presented below share a single source sample, sequenced in a study of regulatory T cells in long-lasting Graves disease (dated by TCRdb to 2020 to 2022). The library came from multiplex PCR. TCRdb names Illumina HiSeq 4000 as the instrument used. iRepertoire HTBI primers and Arm-PCR amplification of CDR3 regions were used to construct TCR beta libraries. In TCRdb, the public reads were trimmed at Q25 with fastp and aligned with MiXCR, with productive beta chains retained. Every CDR3 protein is listed once, alongside the most common genes and DNA of its rows. This sample has some 490,000 distinct CDR3 sequences in its table, and more than 10% of those were observed once. Roughly 9.3% of the sample goes to the ten largest clones. The label giving this sample's time point can be read as: newly diagnosed GD, antithyroid drugs for less than 3 months. RNA was extracted from PBMCs in TRIzol for both TCR sequencing and RNA sequencing.

These records were also assigned to another study, of T cells in Graves' hyperthyroidism and ophthalmopathy.

The specimen was peripheral blood mononuclear cells (PBMCs), collected at new diagnosis, from a patient treated with antithyroid drugs. All receptors derive from a woman under 40 with Graves disease. Donor details come from another sample of the same person, matched by shared clones.

This clonotype was counted many times. This chain joins TRBV7-9 and TRBJ1-4; D gene unclear. The CDR3 is made up of 16 amino acids. Between the trimmed V and J ends, which lost 2 bases and 0 bases, there was a span of 10 bases. Germline CDR1 is SEHNR and CDR2 is FQNEAQ (reference sequence). The CDR3 sequence: CASSLSDGTTNEKLFF. CDR3 DNA: TGTGCCAGCAGCTTATCCGACGGAACAACTAATGAAAAACTGTTTTTT. The variable domain in full, with the rest retrieved from reference TRBV7-9 and TRBJ1-4, is DTGVSQNPRHKITKRGQNVTFRCDPISEHNRLYWYRQTLGQGPEFLTYFQNEAQLEKSRLLSDRFSAERPKGSFSTLEIQRTEQGDSAMYLCASSLSDGTTNEKLFFGSGTQLSVL.

This clonotype was seen repeatedly, ten times or more. This chain connects TRBV27 to TRBJ1-6; 10 bases agree with TRBD1. Germline values: CDR1 MNHEY, CDR2 SMNVEV (reference sequence). After removal of 5 bases from V and 11 bases from J, the junction contained 6 bases not matched to a gene. CDR3 length: 14 amino acids. The CDR3 here is CASSQGQGPTPLHF. The CDR3, as DNA: TGTGCCAGCAGTCAGGGACAGGGGCCTACACCCCTCCACTTT.

This clonotype was counted at least ten times. The chain employs TRBV12-3 or TRBV12-4 and TRBJ2-3, with D perhaps TRBD1 (6 bases). The CDR3 runs to 16 residues. V dropped 0 bases and J dropped 2 bases, with 12 bases sitting between them. For the CDR3, the DNA is TGTGCCAGCAGTTTAGCCGGACAGAGATACACAGATACGCAGTATTTT. It specifies CASSLAGQRYTDTQYF.

This rearrangement joins TRBV7-9 to TRBJ2-1; 12 bases agree with TRBD2. CDR1 SEHNR and CDR2 FQNEAQ come from the germline V gene (reference sequence). This CDR3 region has 16 residues. With 0 bases clipped from V and 15 bases from J, the junction kept 12 bases outside the gene matches. The CDR3 region has the DNA TGTGCCAGCAGCTTAGCCGGGACTAGCGGGTCTCGGGCCCCGTTCTTC. Encoded protein: CASSLAGTSGSRAPFF.

This clonotype showed up many times. The V call is TRBV5-1, the J call TRBJ1-1, with D perhaps TRBD1 (5 bases). Germline V gene data show CDR1 as SGHRS and CDR2 as YFSETQ. The CDR3 consists of 14 residues. Trimming cost V 0 bases and J 4 bases, with 10 bases left between them. As DNA, the CDR3 is TGCGCCAGCAGCTTGGCCAACGGGGGCACTGAAGCTTTCTTT. It specifies CASSLANGGTEAFF.

Ten or more counts support this clonotype. The chain is built from TRBV20-1 and TRBJ1-2; D possibly corresponds to TRBD1 (6 bases). V lost 3 bases and J lost 4, with 6 bases in between. This CDR3 comprises 11 residues. Looked up from germline, CDR1 is DFQATT and CDR2 is SNEGSKA (reference sequence). DNA of the CDR3: TGCAGTGCTAGCAGGGGCTATGGCTACACCTTC. Encoded protein: CSASRGYGYTF.

The rearrangement uses TRBV7-9 and TRBJ1-2, with 8 nucleotides matching TRBD1. Trimming at V came to 5 bases and at J to 8 bases, leaving 7 bases not matched to a gene. CDR1 is SEHNR, CDR2 FQNEAQ, per germline (reference sequence). The CDR3 spans 13 residues. CDR3 nucleotides: TGTGCCAGCAGCGTCGGGACAGGTGAAGGCTACACCTTC. Translated, it gives CASSVGTGEGYTF.

The chain joins TRBV6-1 to TRBJ1-1, with D unresolved. The V end was cut by 7 bases, the J end by 1 base, with 16 bases between. The CDR3 covers 15 residues. Germline V gives CDR1 MNHNS, CDR2 SASEGT. The CDR3 coding sequence is TGTGCCAGCACTCAGGACCTTTCTACGAACACTGAAGCTTTCTTT. Translating gives CASTQDLSTNTEAFF.

The genes are TRBV6-1 and TRBJ2-6; 7 bases align to TRBD1. Unmatched junction bases numbered 10, after V lost 6 bases and J lost 2 bases. The CDR3 spans 17 residues. Germline loops: CDR1 MNHNS, CDR2 SASEGT. CDR3 loop: CASSIQGDLTGANVLTF. CDR3 nucleotides: TGTGCCAGCAGCATTCAGGGGGATCTAACTGGGGCCAACGTCCTGACTTTC.

This clonotype was observed many times. The CDR3 DNA reads TGTGCCAGCAGCTCCAAGGACAGGGGGCCGAACGCCAAAAACATTCAGTACTTC. Its protein is CASSSKDRGPNAKNIQYF. The chain employs TRBV7-2 and TRBJ2-4; TRBD1 agrees at 11 bases. The CDR3 is made up of 18 amino acids. The germline gives CDR1 SGHTA, CDR2 FQGNSA. After removal of 4 bases from V and 1 base from J, the junction contained 9 bases not matched to a gene.

J is TRBJ2-7 and V is TRBV9; 9 bases are a match to TRBD2. The germline gives CDR1 SGDLS, CDR2 YYNGEE. The CDR3 is 15 amino acids. Losses at the gene ends were 4 bases for V and 4 bases for J; bases not matched to a gene: 9. The CDR3 nucleotides read TGTGCCAGCAGCTTCCGACTAGCGGCTTTTTACGAGCAGTACTTC. It is translated as CASSFRLAAFYEQYF.

Remarks on this clonotype: One end of the junction fails to match germline, which may point to a read error. DNA of the CDR3: TGTGCCATCAGCTGGGGGAGCAATCAGCTCCAGCATTTT. It specifies CAISWGSNQLQHF. The chain links TRBV11-2 to TRBJ1-5; D perhaps matches TRBD1 (5 bases). The CDR3 is 13 amino acids. From germline, CDR1 is SGHAT and CDR2 FQNNGV.

This clonotype was picked up many times. This chain uses TRBV6-2 or TRBV6-3 with TRBJ2-7; weak D call: TRBD1 (5 bases). The CDR3 totals 16 residues. Germline CDR1 MNHEY, CDR2 SVGEGT. Trimming stripped 5 bases from V and 3 bases from J, with 20 bases between. CDR3 amino acids: CASSVSKTASHYEQYF. CDR3 DNA: TGTGCCAGCAGTGTGTCTAAGACAGCTTCCCACTACGAGCAGTACTTC.

This clonotype was counted only a few times. This clone may be a read error of a much larger clone one base away. The CDR3 region has the DNA TGTGCCAGCAGTAGGGGCGGTAGAGGCTACACCTTC. Encoded protein: CASSRGGRGYTF. The chain couples TRBV28 to TRBJ1-2, with D tentatively TRBD1 (5 bases). This CDR3 comprises 12 residues. CDR1 MDHEN and CDR2 SYDVKM come from the germline V gene. V shed 5 bases and J shed 8 bases, with 12 bases lying between them.

This chain links TRBV24-1 with TRBJ1-2; TRBD1 aligns across 9 bases. The CDR3 spans 16 residues. Germline V gives CDR1 KGHDR, CDR2 SFDVKD. The ends lost 2 bases at V and 6 bases at J; junction bases unmatched: 9. The CDR3 region has the DNA TGTGCCACCAGTGATTCTAGGACAGGGGTAGGGAATGGCTACACCTTC. Translated, it gives CATSDSRTGVGNGYTF.

Comments on this clonotype: It may be a read error: a sequence one base away is much more abundant. This chain uses TRBV2 with TRBJ1-4; TRBD1 matches at 7 bases. Germline lookup yields CDR1 SNHLY and CDR2 FYNNEI. The CDR3 sequence is 13 residues long. DNA for the CDR3: TGTGTCAGCAGAAGGGACAGCAATGAAAAACTGTTTTTT. Translation gives CVSRRDSNEKLFF. Looking up the rest from reference TRBV2 and TRBJ1-4 gives the full variable domain: EPEVTQTPSHQVTQMGQEVILRCVPISNHLYFYWYRQILGQKVEFLVSFYNNEISEKSEIFDDQFSVERPDGSNFTLKIRSTKLEDSAMYFCVSRRDSNEKLFFGSGTQLSVL.

This clonotype came up many times. The DNA for the CDR3 is TGTGCCAGCAGCTTAACCCGGGACCTCTCTTGGACAGATACGCAGTATTTT. Translated, it gives CASSLTRDLSWTDTQYF. V gene TRBV7-2 combines with J gene TRBJ2-3; D could derive from TRBD1 or TRBD2 (5 bases each). The germline V gene encodes CDR1 SGHTA and CDR2 FQGNSA. The length of the CDR3 is 17 residues. Trimming took 2 bases from V and 3 from J, leaving 18 bases between them.

This clonotype was seen a handful of times. The CDR3 DNA follows: TGCAGCGTAGTCCTTAGCGGGATTAGCACAGATACGCAGTATTTT. It encodes CSVVLSGISTDTQYF. V usage is TRBV29-1 and J usage is TRBJ2-3; 8 nucleotides agree with TRBD2. CDR1 and CDR2 (germline): SQVTM, ANQGSEA. The CDR3 has 15 residues. Germline trimming cut 6 bases from V and 0 bases from J; bases unmatched to any gene: 8.

As to this clonotype: A read error is possible here, since a much larger clone lies one base away. The V gene is TRBV5-1, the J gene TRBJ1-4, with unresolved D. Germline CDR1 SGHRS, CDR2 YFSETQ. The CDR3 is 14 amino acids. CDR3 DNA: TGCGCCAGCAGCTTGGAGCCAGCAAATGGAAAACTGTTTTTT. As protein: CASSLEPANGKLFF.

Ten or more counts support this clonotype. This sequence joins TRBV11-2 and TRBJ2-3; 8 bases agree with TRBD2. Germline V gene sequence: CDR1 SGHAT, CDR2 FQNNGV. The CDR3 extends over 16 amino acids. Losses at the gene ends were 1 base for V and 1 base for J; bases not matched to a gene: 4. The CDR3 reads CASSLGQLAGTDTQYF. The CDR3 DNA follows: TGTGCCAGCAGCTTAGGGCAACTAGCGGGCACAGATACGCAGTATTTT.

This clonotype was recorded a few times. One junction end disagrees with the germline gene, perhaps due to a read error. The DNA of the CDR3 is TGTGCCAGCAGCCCCCGAACTCTGGCGGGAGTAAACACAGATACGCGGTATTTT. Encoded protein: CASSPRTLAGVNTDTRYF. The chain carries TRBV9 and TRBJ2-3; 7 bases match TRBD2. There are 18 residues in the CDR3. CDR1 is SGDLS, CDR2 YYNGEE, per germline.